These 20 T cell receptor beta chains were sequenced from one sample in a study of cytomegalovirus exposure and HLA in healthy donors. The PCR contained 60 Vbeta and 13 Jbeta primers. The table came from immunoSEQ multiplex PCR; TCRdb's copy has only in-frame clones and leaves some out. The table records some 150,000 clones, about four fifths of them present only once. Sequenced material: PBMCs. These receptors were collected from a man aged 25-45 years in good health and CMV-seronegative.

The chain joins TRBV19 to TRBJ1-6, with D perhaps matching TRBD1 (5 bases). CDR1 is LNHDA and CDR2 is SQIVND in the germline V gene (reference sequence). V was shortened by 6 bases and J by 10 bases, with 22 bases between the two germline ends. The CDR3 is 16 amino acids. CDR3 bases: TGTGCCAGTAGCCTCCCAGGGAACTCCGGAGGGTCACCCCTCCACTTT. Translation: CASSLPGNSGGSPLHF.

The V and J genes are TRBV28 and TRBJ2-4; 8 nucleotides line up with TRBD1. With 6 bases clipped from V and 2 bases from J, the junction kept 9 bases outside the gene matches. Germline V lookup: CDR1 MDHEN, CDR2 SYDVKM. This CDR3 comprises 16 residues. CDR3 residues: CASSSQGAITKNIQYF. In nucleotides, the CDR3 is TGTGCCAGCAGCAGTCAGGGGGCGATAACCAAAAACATTCAGTACTTC.

The rearrangement uses TRBV6-1 and TRBJ1-5, with 7 bases identical to TRBD1. V lost 0 bases, J lost 8 bases, and 13 bases stayed unmatched. This CDR3 region has 17 residues. The germline CDR1 and CDR2 sequences are MNHNS and SASEGT. Written as DNA, the CDR3 is TGTGCCAGCAGTGAAGCGGTTATGAGGGGACAGCCAAAGCCCCAGCATTTT. The encoded protein is CASSEAVMRGQPKPQHF.

In its sample, this clone was seen many times. In DNA form, the CDR3 reads TGTGCCAGCAGCTTAGCCTCCGCCTACGAGCAGTACTTC. Protein sequence: CASSLASAYEQYF. The J gene is TRBJ2-7, the V gene TRBV7-6; D unresolved. The germline CDR1 and CDR2 sequences are SGHVS and FNYEAQ. The CDR3 contains 13 residues. The V and J ends lost 0 bases and 2 bases respectively, with 5 bases between them.

This rearrangement joins TRBV11-2 to TRBJ2-5; a weak D match, TRBD2 (7 bases). CDR3 size: 14 residues. Trimming stripped 6 bases from V and 1 base from J, with 12 bases between. CDR1 SGHAT and CDR2 FQNNGV come from the germline V gene. As DNA, the CDR3 is TGTGCCAGCAGTTACGGGGGGCGCCAAGAGACCCAGTACTTC. This sequence encodes CASSYGGRQETQYF.

The V gene is TRBV11-2, the J gene TRBJ2-7; 8 nucleotides agree with TRBD2. This CDR3 spans 13 amino acids. Germline lookup yields CDR1 SGHAT and CDR2 FQNNGV. V dropped 6 bases and J dropped 3; count of bases not matched to a gene: 4. The CDR3 sequence is CASSFRGGYEQYF. DNA of the CDR3: TGTGCCAGCAGTTTCCGGGGGGGCTACGAGCAGTACTTC.

J is TRBJ1-2 and V is TRBV19, with 7 bases that match TRBD1. Losses at the gene ends were 7 bases for V and 4 bases for J; bases not matched to a gene: 12. CDR1 and CDR2 from the germline V gene are LNHDA and SQIVND (reference sequence). The CDR3 totals 15 residues. The DNA of the CDR3 is TGTGCCAGTAATGGGAAGGAAGGGGGCTTCTATGGCTACACCTTC. Its translation: CASNGKEGGFYGYTF.

The chain uses TRBV6-6 and TRBJ2-7; possibly TRBD2 for D (6 bases). Looked up from germline, CDR1 is MNHNY and CDR2 is SVGAGI (reference sequence). The CDR3 is 11 amino acids. The germline V and J ends were trimmed by 5 bases and 6 bases, with 8 bases remaining between them. CDR3 region: CASSPGGEQYF. CDR3 nucleotide sequence: TGTGCCAGCAGTCCCGGGGGCGAGCAGTACTTC.

This chain connects TRBV29-1 to TRBJ1-2; tentatively, D is TRBD1 (5 bases). This CDR3 region has 12 residues. V was shortened by 5 bases and J by 14 bases, with 21 bases between the two germline ends. Germline V lookup: CDR1 SQVTM, CDR2 ANQGSEA. CDR3 sequence: CSVSGTIEGRTF. The CDR3 DNA follows: TGCAGCGTTTCCGGGACGATCGAAGGGAGGACCTTC.

This clone was seen more than once but under ten times. The V gene is TRBV18, the J gene TRBJ2-7, with 14 bases fitting TRBD2. J lost 3 bases, V lost 4 bases, and 8 bases had no gene match. The CDR3 is 17 amino acids. The germline V gene encodes CDR1 KGHSH and CDR2 LQKENI. The CDR3 loop is CASSLAGTSGSDYEQYF. CDR3 DNA sequence: TGTGCCAGCTCACTGGCCGGGACTAGCGGGAGCGACTACGAGCAGTACTTC.

The rearrangement joins TRBV9 to TRBJ2-2, with D perhaps TRBD2 (6 bases). In germline, CDR1 is SGDLS, CDR2 YYNGEE. The CDR3 covers 14 residues. Trimming left V 4 bases short and J 6 bases short, with 13 bases between. In DNA, the CDR3 is TGTGCCAGCAGCCCGGGCGGGGTCCCCGGGGAGCTGTTTTTT. This sequence encodes CASSPGGVPGELFF.

CDR3 nucleotide sequence: TGTGCCAGCAGTCGGGGACTAGCGGGGGGGGCAGATACGCAGTATTTT. It codes for CASSRGLAGGADTQYF. The rearrangement uses TRBV28 and TRBJ2-3, with 16 bases identical to TRBD2. Trimming at V came to 5 bases and at J to 4 bases, leaving 3 bases not matched to a gene. CDR3 length: 16 residues. Per the germline V gene, CDR1 is MDHEN and CDR2 is SYDVKM.

This clone has only a few counts. The chain joins TRBV5-4 to TRBJ2-2; 8 bases are shared with TRBD2. V lost 2 bases and J lost 0; bases outside the gene matches: 0. The CDR3 has 15 residues. Germline V CDR1 and CDR2: SGHNT, YYREEE (reference sequence). This CDR3 reads CASSFGRANTGELFF. For the CDR3, the DNA is TGTGCCAGCAGCTTCGGGAGGGCGAACACCGGGGAGCTGTTTTTT.

The rearrangement links TRBV29-1 to TRBJ1-2; 10 nucleotides agree with TRBD1. V lost 6 bases and J lost 4; bases outside the gene matches: 11. This CDR3 has 15 residues. The germline V gene encodes CDR1 SQVTM and CDR2 ANQGSEA. CDR3 protein: CSVPTGTGAGYGYTF. The CDR3 DNA follows: TGCAGCGTACCCACCGGGACAGGGGCAGGCTATGGCTACACCTTC.

This clone was picked up one time. The chain joins TRBV28 to TRBJ2-4; D may be TRBD1 (6 bases). CDR3 length: 14 residues. Germline-derived CDR1 and CDR2 are MDHEN and SYDVKM. V was trimmed by 3 bases and J by 6 bases, leaving 12 bases between them. CDR3 sequence reads: CASSFRGLVNIQYF. The CDR3 DNA sequence: TGTGCCAGCAGTTTCAGGGGCTTGGTAAACATTCAGTACTTC.

The chain carries TRBV27 and TRBJ2-3; D is unclear. V dropped 4 bases and J dropped 4 bases, with 12 bases sitting between them. This CDR3 is built from 14 residues. Germline V gene data show CDR1 as MNHEY and CDR2 as SMNVEV (reference sequence). The CDR3 DNA sequence: TGTGCCAGCAGTTCCCATTACGAGTCAGATACGCAGTATTTT. The encoded protein is CASSSHYESDTQYF.

This clone was recorded a few times. This sequence joins TRBV9 and TRBJ1-1; perhaps TRBD1 as D (6 bases). The CDR3 extends over 14 amino acids. Trimming cost V 3 bases and J 0 bases, with 9 bases left between them. Per the germline V gene, CDR1 is SGDLS and CDR2 is YYNGEE. CDR3 protein: CASSAGDLNTEAFF. The DNA of the CDR3 is TGTGCCAGCAGCGCAGGGGATCTGAACACTGAAGCTTTCTTT.

This chain links TRBV7-8 with TRBJ2-1, with 7 bases matching TRBD2. The ends lost 8 bases at V and 10 bases at J; junction bases unmatched: 17. The CDR3 sequence is 15 residues long. Per germline, CDR1 SGHVS and CDR2 FQNEAQ. The CDR3 sequence: CASGEGTGYNEEQFF. CDR3 bases: TGTGCCAGCGGGGAGGGGACTGGTTACAATGAGGAGCAGTTCTTC.

J is TRBJ2-2 and V is TRBV18; 11 bases agree with TRBD1. V shed 3 bases, J shed 7 bases, and the junction held 4 bases outside the gene matches. CDR3 length equals 15 residues. In germline, CDR1 is KGHSH, CDR2 LQKENI. The CDR3 reads CASSPRTGGSGELFF. The CDR3 nucleotides read TGTGCCAGCTCACCCCGGACAGGGGGCAGCGGGGAGCTGTTTTTT.

The genes are TRBV9 and TRBJ2-1, with 7 bases that match TRBD1. V trimming: 2 bases; J trimming: 5 bases; junction bases outside the gene matches: 4. CDR1 and CDR2 from the germline V gene are SGDLS and YYNGEE. The CDR3 runs 14 residues. CDR3 residues: CASSVGQLDNEQFF. The CDR3 nucleotides read TGTGCCAGCAGCGTGGGACAGCTAGACAATGAGCAGTTCTTC.